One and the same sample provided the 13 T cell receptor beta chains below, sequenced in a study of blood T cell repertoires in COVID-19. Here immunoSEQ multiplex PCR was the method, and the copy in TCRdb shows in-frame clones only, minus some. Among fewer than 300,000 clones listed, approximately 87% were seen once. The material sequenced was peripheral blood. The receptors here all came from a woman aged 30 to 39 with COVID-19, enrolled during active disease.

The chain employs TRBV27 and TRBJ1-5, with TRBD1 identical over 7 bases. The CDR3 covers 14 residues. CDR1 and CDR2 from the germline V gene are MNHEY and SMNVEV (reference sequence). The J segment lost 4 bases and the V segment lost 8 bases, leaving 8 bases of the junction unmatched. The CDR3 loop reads CASGIRGFNQPQHF. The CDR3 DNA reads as TGTGCCAGCGGTATCAGGGGGTTTAATCAGCCCCAGCATTTT.

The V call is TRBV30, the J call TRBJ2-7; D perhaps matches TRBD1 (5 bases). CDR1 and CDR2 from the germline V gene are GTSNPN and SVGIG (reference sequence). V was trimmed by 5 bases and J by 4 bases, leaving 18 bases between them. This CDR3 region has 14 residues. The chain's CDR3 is CAWAPIQGIYEQYF. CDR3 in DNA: TGTGCCTGGGCTCCGATTCAGGGTATATACGAGCAGTACTTC.

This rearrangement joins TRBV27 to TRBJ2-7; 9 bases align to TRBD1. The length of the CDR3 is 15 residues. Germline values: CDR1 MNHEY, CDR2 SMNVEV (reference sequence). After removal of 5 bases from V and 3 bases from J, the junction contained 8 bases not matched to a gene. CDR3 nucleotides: TGTGCCAGCAGTACGTTCGGGACAGGGTTCTACGAGCAGTACTTC. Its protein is CASSTFGTGFYEQYF.

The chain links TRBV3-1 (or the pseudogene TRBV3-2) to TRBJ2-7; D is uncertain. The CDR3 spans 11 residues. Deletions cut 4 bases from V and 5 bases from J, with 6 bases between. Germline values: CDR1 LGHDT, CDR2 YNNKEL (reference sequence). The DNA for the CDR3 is TGTGCCAGCAGCCGACTGAACGAGCAGTACTTC. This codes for CASSRLNEQYF.

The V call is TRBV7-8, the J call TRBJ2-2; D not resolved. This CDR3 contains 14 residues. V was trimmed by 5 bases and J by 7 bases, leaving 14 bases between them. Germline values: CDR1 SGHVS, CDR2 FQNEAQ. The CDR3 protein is CASSPERVSGELFF. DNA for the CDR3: TGTGCCAGCAGCCCCGAGAGAGTGAGCGGGGAGCTGTTTTTT.

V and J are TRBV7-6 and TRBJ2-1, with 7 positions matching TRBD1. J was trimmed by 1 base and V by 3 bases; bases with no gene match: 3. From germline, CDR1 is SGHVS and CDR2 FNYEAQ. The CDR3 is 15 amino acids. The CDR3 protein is CASSFRDSSYNEQFF. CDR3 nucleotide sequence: TGTGCCAGCAGCTTCAGGGACAGTTCCTACAATGAGCAGTTCTTC.

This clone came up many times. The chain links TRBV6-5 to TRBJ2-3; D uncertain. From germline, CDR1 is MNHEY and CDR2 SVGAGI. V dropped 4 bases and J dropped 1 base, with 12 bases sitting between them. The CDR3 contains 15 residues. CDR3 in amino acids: CASSSDVGGTDTQYF. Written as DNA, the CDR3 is TGTGCCAGCAGTTCGGATGTAGGAGGCACAGATACGCAGTATTTT.

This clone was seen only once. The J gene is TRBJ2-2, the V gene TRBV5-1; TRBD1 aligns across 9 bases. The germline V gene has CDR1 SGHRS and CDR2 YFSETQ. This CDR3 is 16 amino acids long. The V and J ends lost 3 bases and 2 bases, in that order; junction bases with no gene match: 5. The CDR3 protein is CASSSSGQGNTGELFF. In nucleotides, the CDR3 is TGCGCCAGCAGCTCCTCGGGACAGGGTAACACCGGGGAGCTGTTTTTT.

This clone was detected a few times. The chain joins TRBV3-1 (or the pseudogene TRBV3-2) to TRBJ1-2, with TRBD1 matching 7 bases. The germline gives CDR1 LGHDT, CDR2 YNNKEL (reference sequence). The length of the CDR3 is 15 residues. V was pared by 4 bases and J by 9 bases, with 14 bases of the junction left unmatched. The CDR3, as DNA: TGTGCCAGCAGCCTTTCGACCGGCCGGACAGGAAGCTACACCTTC. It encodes CASSLSTGRTGSYTF.

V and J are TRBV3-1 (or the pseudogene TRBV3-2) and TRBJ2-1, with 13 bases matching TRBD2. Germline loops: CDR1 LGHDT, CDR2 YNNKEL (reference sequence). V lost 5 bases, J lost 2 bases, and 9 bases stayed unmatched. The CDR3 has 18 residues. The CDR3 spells CASSETSGGAGTYNEQFF. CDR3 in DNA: TGTGCCAGCAGCGAAACTAGCGGGGGGGCCGGAACCTACAATGAGCAGTTCTTC.

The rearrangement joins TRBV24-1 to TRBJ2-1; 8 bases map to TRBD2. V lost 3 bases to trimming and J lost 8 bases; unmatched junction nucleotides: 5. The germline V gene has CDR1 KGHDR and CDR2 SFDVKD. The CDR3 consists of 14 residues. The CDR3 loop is CATSDTRTSHEQFF. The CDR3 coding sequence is TGTGCCACCAGTGATACCCGGACTAGCCATGAGCAGTTCTTC.

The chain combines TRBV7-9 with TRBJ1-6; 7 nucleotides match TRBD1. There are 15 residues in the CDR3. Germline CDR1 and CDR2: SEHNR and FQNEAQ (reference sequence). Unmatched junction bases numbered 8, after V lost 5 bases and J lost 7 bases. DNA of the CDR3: TGTGCCAGCAGCCCCCAGGGGGGTTTCAATTCACCCCTCCACTTT. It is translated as CASSPQGGFNSPLHF.

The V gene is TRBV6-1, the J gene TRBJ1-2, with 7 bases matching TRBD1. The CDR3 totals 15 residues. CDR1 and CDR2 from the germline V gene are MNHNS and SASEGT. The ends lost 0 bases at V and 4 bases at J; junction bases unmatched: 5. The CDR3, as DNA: TGTGCCAGCAGTGAAGCGGGACAGACCGTCTATGGCTACACCTTC. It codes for CASSEAGQTVYGYTF.